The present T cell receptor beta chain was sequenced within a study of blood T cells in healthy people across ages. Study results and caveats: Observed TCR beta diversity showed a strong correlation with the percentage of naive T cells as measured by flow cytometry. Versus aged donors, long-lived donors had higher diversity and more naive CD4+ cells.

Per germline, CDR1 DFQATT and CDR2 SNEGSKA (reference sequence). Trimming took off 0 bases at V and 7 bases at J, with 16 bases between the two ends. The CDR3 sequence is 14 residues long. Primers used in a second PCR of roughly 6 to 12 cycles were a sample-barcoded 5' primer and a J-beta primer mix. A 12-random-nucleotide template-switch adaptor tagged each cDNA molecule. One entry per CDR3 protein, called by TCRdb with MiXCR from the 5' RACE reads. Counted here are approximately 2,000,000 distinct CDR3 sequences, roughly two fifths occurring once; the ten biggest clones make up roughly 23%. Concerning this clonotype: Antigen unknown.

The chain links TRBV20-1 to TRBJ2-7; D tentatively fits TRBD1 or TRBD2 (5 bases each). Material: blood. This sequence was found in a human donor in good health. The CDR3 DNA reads TGCAGTGCTAGAGACCCCCTTGGGGGTAGGGAGCAGTACTTC. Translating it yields CSARDPLGGREQYF.